The present T cell receptor (beta chain) was sequenced within a study of blood T cell repertoires in COVID-19. Overall study: Sites across the United States, Italy and Spain contributed samples from acute and convalescent COVID-19.

Per the original methods: Amplification of reference gene primers provided the estimated nucleated cell counts. The data were produced by immunoSEQ multiplex PCR, yet TCRdb's version contains in-frame clones alone and is incomplete. The V and J calls and clone size are taken from that table; D and trimming were inferred from the DNA. The data show tens of thousands of clones, roughly 84% seen once. The TCR comes from an elderly man with active COVID-19. What was sequenced was peripheral blood.

The CDR3 nucleotides are TGTGCCAGCGCCGGGACAAACCCCTACGAGCAGTACTTC. This gives the protein CASAGTNPYEQYF. The chain links TRBV2 to TRBJ2-7; possibly TRBD1 for D (6 bases). This CDR3 spans 13 amino acids. The V end was cut by 8 bases, the J end by 2 bases, with 13 bases between. Germline CDR1 and CDR2: SNHLY and FYNNEI. Full variable domain (remainder filled in from reference TRBV2 and TRBJ2-7): EPEVTQTPSHQVTQMGQEVILRCVPISNHLYFYWYRQILGQKVEFLVSFYNNEISEKSEIFDDQFSVERPDGSNFTLKIRSTKLEDSAMYFCASAGTNPYEQYFGPGTRLTVT.